Sequencing of this T cell receptor beta chain was carried out in a study of T-cell reconstitution after alpha-beta-depleted transplantation in children. This clonotype was counted between two and nine times. The V end was cut by 0 bases, the J end by 4 bases, with 10 bases between. The CDR3 spans 16 residues. The TCRbeta library was prepared with unique molecular identifiers. Each CDR3 protein is one row after TCRdb ran MiXCR on the PCR reads. The sample includes about 360,000 distinct CDR3 sequences, about an eighth of them seen just once. The chain links TRBV12-3 or TRBV12-4 to TRBJ2-6, with D unclear. This sample comprised PBMCs, obtained from the stem cell graft. This TCR derives from a human donor who donated a stem cell graft to a child with Fanconi anemia. CDR3: CASSLAKGYGANVLTF. In DNA form, the CDR3 reads TGTGCCAGCAGTTTAGCGAAAGGCTACGGGGCCAACGTCCTGACTTTC.